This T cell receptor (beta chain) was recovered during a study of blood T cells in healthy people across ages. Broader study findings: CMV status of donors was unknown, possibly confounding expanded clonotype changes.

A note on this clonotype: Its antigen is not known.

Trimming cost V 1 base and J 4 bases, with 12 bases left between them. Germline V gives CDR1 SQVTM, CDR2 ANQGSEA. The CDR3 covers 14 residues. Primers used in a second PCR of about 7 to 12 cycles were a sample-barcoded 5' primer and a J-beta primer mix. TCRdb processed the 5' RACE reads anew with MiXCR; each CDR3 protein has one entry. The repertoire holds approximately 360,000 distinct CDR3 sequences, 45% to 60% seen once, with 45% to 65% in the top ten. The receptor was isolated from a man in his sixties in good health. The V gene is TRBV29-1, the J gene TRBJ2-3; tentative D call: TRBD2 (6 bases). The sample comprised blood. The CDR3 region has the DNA TGCAGCGTTGAAGGGGAGGCAGGCGCAGATACGCAGTATTTT. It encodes CSVEGEAGADTQYF.